The TCR beta chain described here comes from a study of OX40 agonist ivuxolimab in advanced cancers. Looking at the study overall: Three patients, one with hepatocellular carcinoma and two with cutaneous melanoma, responded partially.

The CDR3 runs 15 residues. CDR1 is SGHDN, CDR2 FVKESK, per germline. Trimming cost V 4 bases and J 3 bases, with 15 bases left between them. TCRdb keeps only in-frame clones here, not all; method: immunoSEQ multiplex PCR. The sample carries about 80,000 clones, approximately 85% recorded once. Study observations and caveats: At 0.1 to 3.0 mg/kg, clonal expansion of CD4+ and CD8+ blood T cells had occurred by week 6.

Regarding this clone: As yet, its antigen is unknown.

This chain uses TRBV14 with TRBJ1-2; D not certain. This sequence was found in an adult with an advanced solid tumor such as melanoma, head and neck, liver or kidney cancer. Sequencing used CD4+ or CD8+ T cells sorted from blood, obtained in a trial of the OX40 agonist ivuxolimab. The CDR3 protein is CASSPRYGGDYGYTF. CDR3 DNA: TGTGCCAGCAGCCCGCGGTACGGAGGTGACTATGGCTACACCTTC.